The TCR beta chain described here comes from a study of blood T cells in healthy people across ages (dated by TCRdb to the mid-2010s). Turning to the overall study: In model experiments, template switching captured roughly one uniquely barcoded TCR beta cDNA molecule for every two T cells. To track age-related changes in TCR beta repertoire diversity, the study relied on deep sequencing normalized with unique cDNA molecular identifiers. Donors were grouped into four age groups: young (average 16 years), middle-aged (approximately 41), aged (approximately 67) and long-lived (about 89). To avoid experimental bias, donors of different ages were spread randomly across the sequencing lanes. Using the same blood draw, the study looked at two additional independent replicas of 1 million unique cDNA reads for two donors, one aged 18 to 30 and the other aged 80 or older.

The roughly 39 donors, aged about 6 to 100 years, were systemically healthy Caucasian individuals from Russia. Each donor gave ten milliliters of peripheral blood, collected into EDTA-treated Vacutainer tubes. Ficoll-Paque density-gradient centrifugation was used to isolate PBMCs, with at least 6 million per sample. Total RNA, at least 5 micrograms per sample, was extracted from PBMCs with Trizol reagent. The percentages of naive CD45RAhigh/CD27high T cells were determined by flow cytometry on a PBMC aliquot from every donor. The method behind the library was 5' RACE. Sequenced using an Illumina HiSeq 2500. A second PCR of roughly 7 to 11 cycles was run with a J-beta primer mix and a sample-barcoded 5' primer. A unique molecular identifier was introduced onto each TCR beta cDNA molecule by a template-switch 5' adaptor carrying 12 random nucleotides. Each sample yielded at least 3 million CDR3-containing paired-end reads. The Mint cDNA synthesis kit, primed by a TRBC-specific oligonucleotide, was used to synthesize first-strand cDNA from all RNA. All cDNA was treated with uracil-DNA glycosylase and then went through a first 18-cycle PCR with the universal primers M1SS and BC2_uni_R. The authors' pipeline ran thus. Normalization of each sample was performed by random selection of 1 million high-quality reads, each carrying a distinct molecular identifier. Instead of being binned into consensus sequences, reads that shared molecular identifiers were thrown out. MiTCR, set to a Q25 quality threshold and the strictest error-elimination algorithm, was used for CDR3 identification, clonotype clustering and error correction. Lower-bound total TCR beta diversity was estimated with a nonparametric unseen species model using Euler transformation. The public reads were reanalyzed by TCRdb: fastp trimming at Q25, MiXCR alignment, in-frame beta chains only. One record per CDR3 amino acid sequence lists the most common genes and DNA. TCRdb, rather than the study authors, made the V and J calls. For this sample there are 450,000 to 700,000 distinct CDR3 sequences; approximately 30% appear just once. The ten largest clones add up to around a sixth of the sample.

In the case of this clonotype: Its specific antigen is unknown. No base quality information exists; no much larger clone differs at one position.

Findings and caveats that apply to the study as a whole: Since profiling was done on bulk unsorted PBMCs, naive and antigen-experienced compartments could not be conclusively compared. The percentage of naive T cells measured by flow cytometry correlated strongly with observed TCR beta diversity. Because the CMV infection status of the donors was unknown, age-related changes in expanded clonotypes may potentially have been confounded. Estimates of total diversity based on one million sequenced T cells were considered lower bounds and underestimates. The long-lived group showed more naive CD4+ T cells, fewer expanded clones and increased TCR diversity than the aged group, suggesting age selection. Observed TCR beta diversity per million T cells fell roughly linearly with age, and a significant reduction was already apparent by age about 38.

Sequenced input: blood. This TCR came from an older woman in good health.

The DNA sequence is TGCAGAGGACAGGGTTCGGACTATGGCTACACCTTC. Its coded protein is CRGQGSDYGYTF. Here the chain combines TRBV20-1 and TRBJ1-2; the central 8 bases match TRBD1. From the germline V gene (reference sequence), CDR1 is DFQATT and CDR2 is SNEGSKA. Counted from cysteine to phenylalanine, this CDR3 has 12 amino acids. The CDR3 DNA has 36 bases and is translated from base 1.